One and the same sample provided the 25 T cell receptor beta chains below, sequenced in a study of long-term antiretroviral therapy in people with HIV. An immunoSEQ assay, version v3.0, was performed at survey level. Sequenced by immunoSEQ multiplex PCR; TCRdb stores in-frame clones only, minus some. The sample has about 20,000 clones, 75% to 90% seen once; the top ten hold more than 7.5%. The input for sequencing was unsorted PBMCs, taken 4.2 years after starting antiretroviral therapy. The receptors shown here come from a man aged 45-65 years with HIV.

This clone was observed a single time. The chain carries TRBV19 and TRBJ2-7; a weak D match, TRBD2 (6 bases). CDR1 LNHDA and CDR2 SQIVND come from the germline V gene (reference sequence). This CDR3 has 13 amino acids. V was pared by 5 bases and J by 3 bases, with 11 bases between. The CDR3 is CASSRGRLYEQYF. CDR3 nucleotides: TGTGCCAGTAGTCGGGGGAGGCTCTACGAGCAGTACTTC.

The table lists this clone with a count of one. The V call is TRBV29-1, the J call TRBJ1-1; D perhaps matches TRBD1 (5 bases). With 8 bases removed from V and 5 bases from J, the gap between germline ends came to 15 bases. The germline gives CDR1 SQVTM, CDR2 ANQGSEA. The CDR3 is 12 residues long. The CDR3 spells CSTSPRGTEAFF. CDR3 bases: TGCAGCACTAGCCCCCGGGGGACTGAAGCTTTCTTT.

This clone was observed once. The chain employs TRBV7-9 and TRBJ2-7; D not certain. Deletions cut 4 bases from V and 2 bases from J, with 15 bases between. Looked up from germline, CDR1 is SEHNR and CDR2 is FQNEAQ (reference sequence). The CDR3 contains 15 residues. CDR3 region: CASSSDLPEPYEQYF. The CDR3 DNA reads TGTGCCAGCAGCTCCGACCTTCCTGAGCCCTACGAGCAGTACTTC. The whole variable domain, remainder taken from reference TRBV7-9 and TRBJ2-7, is DTGVSQNPRHKITKRGQNVTFRCDPISEHNRLYWYRQTLGQGPEFLTYFQNEAQLEKSRLLSDRFSAERPKGSFSTLEIQRTEQGDSAMYLCASSSDLPEPYEQYFGPGTRLTVT.

This chain links TRBV2 with TRBJ1-2, with a weak D call TRBD1 (6 bases). Per germline, CDR1 SNHLY and CDR2 FYNNEI. This CDR3 has 16 amino acids. The V end was cut by 6 bases, the J end by 2 bases, with 19 bases between. CDR3 residues: CASSEQATGHNYGYTF. The CDR3 DNA is TGTGCCAGCAGCGAACAGGCTACGGGACACAACTATGGCTACACCTTC. Combining the CDR3 with reference TRBV2 and TRBJ1-2 gives the whole variable domain EPEVTQTPSHQVTQMGQEVILRCVPISNHLYFYWYRQILGQKVEFLVSFYNNEISEKSEIFDDQFSVERPDGSNFTLKIRSTKLEDSAMYFCASSEQATGHNYGYTFGSGTRLTVV.

This clone is a singleton in its sample. This sequence joins TRBV19 and TRBJ2-2, with D tentatively TRBD2 (5 bases). Looked up from germline, CDR1 is LNHDA and CDR2 is SQIVND (reference sequence). Trimming pared 3 bases from V and 4 bases from J, leaving 6 bases between. The CDR3 extends over 13 amino acids. CDR3 region: CASSMRVTGELFF. The DNA of the CDR3 is TGTGCCAGTAGTATGAGGGTCACCGGGGAGCTGTTTTTT.

The chain has TRBV9 and TRBJ2-7, with D maybe TRBD1 (6 bases). Per germline, CDR1 SGDLS and CDR2 YYNGEE. Trimming removed 0 bases from V and 3 bases from J, with 13 bases in between. This CDR3 has 15 amino acids. The CDR3 loop is CASSVEPGQRYEQYF. CDR3 in DNA: TGTGCCAGCAGCGTAGAACCCGGACAGCGCTACGAGCAGTACTTC. The variable domain in full, completed from reference TRBV9 and TRBJ2-7, reads DSGVTQTPKHLITATGQRVTLRCSPRSGDLSVYWYQQSLDQGLQFLIQYYNGEERAKGNILERFSAQQFPDLHSELNLSSLELGDSALYFCASSVEPGQRYEQYFGPGTRLTVT.

The chain uses TRBV27 and TRBJ2-6; possible D gene TRBD2, 6 bases. V lost 9 bases to trimming and J lost 0 bases, with 12 bases between them. The V gene's germline CDR1 is MNHEY and CDR2 SMNVEV (reference sequence). The CDR3 contains 15 residues. The CDR3 DNA is TGTGCCAGTCAGCCGGGAGTCTCTGGGGCCAACGTCCTGACTTTC. Encoded protein: CASQPGVSGANVLTF.

The chain uses TRBV27 and TRBJ1-1, with D perhaps TRBD1 (5 bases). The V end lost 4 bases, the J end lost 4 bases, and 10 bases lay between the germline ends. Germline V gene data show CDR1 as MNHEY and CDR2 as SMNVEV (reference sequence). The CDR3 has 13 amino acids. The CDR3 DNA sequence: TGTGCCAGCAGTTCCCTCGACAGCACTGAAGCTTTCTTT. Translation: CASSSLDSTEAFF.

V gene TRBV15 combines with J gene TRBJ1-6; TRBD1 matches 10 bases. This CDR3 is 15 amino acids long. V lost 5 bases to trimming and J lost 10 bases; unmatched junction nucleotides: 8. In germline, CDR1 is LNHNV, CDR2 YYDKDF (reference sequence). CDR3 amino acids: CATSGTGTGESPLHF. CDR3 DNA sequence: TGTGCCACCAGCGGAACCGGGACAGGGGAGTCACCCCTCCACTTT. The variable domain in full, with the rest retrieved from reference TRBV15 and TRBJ1-6, is DAMVIQNPRYQVTQFGKPVTLSCSQTLNHNVMYWYQQKSSQAPKLLFHYYDKDFNNEADTPDNFQSRRPNTSFCFLDIRSPGLGDTAMYLCATSGTGTGESPLHFGNGTRLTVT.

The J gene is TRBJ1-5, the V gene TRBV4-1, with D hard to call. Per germline, CDR1 MGHRA and CDR2 YSYEKL. V was shortened by 0 bases and J by 3 bases, with 6 bases between the two germline ends. This CDR3 is 14 amino acids long. CDR3 loop: CASSQEPLNQPQHF. CDR3 nucleotides: TGCGCCAGCAGCCAAGAGCCACTCAATCAGCCCCAGCATTTT.

The gene calls are TRBV29-1 and TRBJ1-5; D remains unclear. Trimming shortened V by 6 bases and J by 4 bases, and 10 bases separated the two germline ends. The CDR3 extends over 12 amino acids. Germline V gives CDR1 SQVTM, CDR2 ANQGSEA. The CDR3 sequence is CSVTRINQPQHF. The CDR3, as DNA: TGCAGCGTGACCCGAATAAATCAGCCCCAGCATTTT. The whole variable domain, remainder taken from reference TRBV29-1 and TRBJ1-5, is SAVISQKPSRDICQRGTSLTIQCQVDSQVTMMFWYRQQPGQSLTLIATANQGSEATYESGFVIDKFPISRPNLTFSTLTVSNMSPEDSSIYLCSVTRINQPQHFGDGTRLSIL.

This chain links TRBV29-1 with TRBJ2-3, with D perhaps TRBD1 or TRBD2 (5 bases each). The CDR3 consists of 14 residues. Looked up from germline, CDR1 is SQVTM and CDR2 is ANQGSEA. Between the trimmed V and J ends, which lost 7 bases and 2 bases, there was a span of 16 bases. The CDR3: CSGKRPGNTDTQYF. The CDR3 DNA sequence: TGCAGCGGGAAGCGGCCAGGGAACACAGATACGCAGTATTTT.

V and J are TRBV9 and TRBJ2-1, with 7 bases that match TRBD2. The junction had 3 bases not matched to a gene; V was cut back by 0 bases and J by 6 bases. The length of the CDR3 is 14 residues. CDR1 is SGDLS and CDR2 is YYNGEE in the germline V gene. This CDR3 is CASSVDGGGNEQFF. The CDR3 nucleotides read TGTGCCAGCAGCGTAGATGGGGGGGGCAATGAGCAGTTCTTC.

The CDR3 sequence: CASSSGTVRTEAFF. DNA for the CDR3: TGCGCCAGCAGCTCCGGGACAGTAAGGACTGAAGCTTTCTTT. This rearrangement joins TRBV5-1 to TRBJ1-1, with 7 bases fitting TRBD1. Germline CDR1 SGHRS, CDR2 YFSETQ. Losses at the gene ends were 3 bases for V and 5 bases for J; bases not matched to a gene: 7. The CDR3 is 14 residues long.

The chain is built from TRBV29-1 and TRBJ2-1, with TRBD2 as a possible D gene (7 bases). The CDR3 extends over 13 amino acids. V was trimmed by 4 bases and J by 2 bases, leaving 9 bases between them. Germline V gene data show CDR1 as SQVTM and CDR2 as ANQGSEA. The CDR3 region has the DNA TGCAGCGTTGGGGGGGGCCCCTACAATGAGCAGTTCTTC. Translated, it gives CSVGGGPYNEQFF.

This chain connects TRBV18 to TRBJ2-1; the match to TRBD2 covers 13 bases. V trimming: 3 bases; J trimming: 0 bases; junction bases outside the gene matches: 5. This CDR3 is built from 18 residues. Germline V gene sequence: CDR1 KGHSH, CDR2 LQKENI. CDR3: CASSPTSGGPSSYNEQFF. The DNA for the CDR3 is TGTGCCAGCTCACCGACTAGCGGGGGGCCTAGCTCCTACAATGAGCAGTTCTTC.

The V gene is TRBV4-3, the J gene TRBJ1-2; TRBD1 aligns across 9 bases. Germline CDR1 LGHNA, CDR2 YSLEER. V lost 4 bases to trimming and J lost 5 bases; unmatched junction nucleotides: 5. CDR3 size: 14 residues. The CDR3 DNA follows: TGCGCCAGCAGCCTGGACAGGGGTGGATATGGCTACACCTTC. This gives the protein CASSLDRGGYGYTF.

This clone showed up just a few times. V usage is TRBV7-8 and J usage is TRBJ2-2; TRBD2 is a possible D gene (5 bases). CDR3 length: 15 amino acids. Trimming shortened V by 1 base and J by 4 bases, and 10 bases separated the two germline ends. CDR1 is SGHVS and CDR2 is FQNEAQ in the germline V gene. CDR3 protein: CASSLGPGSTGELFF. The DNA of the CDR3 is TGTGCCAGCAGCTTAGGTCCGGGATCCACCGGGGAGCTGTTTTTT.

This rearrangement joins TRBV6-6 to TRBJ1-1, with 8 nucleotides matching TRBD1. V dropped 2 bases and J dropped 1; count of bases not matched to a gene: 0. CDR1 and CDR2 from the germline V gene are MNHNY and SVGAGI (reference sequence). The CDR3 is made up of 14 amino acids. CDR3 in DNA: TGTGCCAGCAGTTACACAGGGGGGAACACTGAAGCTTTCTTT. Protein product: CASSYTGGNTEAFF.

V usage is TRBV7-2 and J usage is TRBJ2-7; no reliable D call. Looked up from germline, CDR1 is SGHTA and CDR2 is FQGNSA. The CDR3 is made up of 14 amino acids. V was cut by 5 bases and J by 1 base, with 12 bases left in between. The CDR3 here is CASSNPTRSYEQYF. The CDR3 DNA reads TGTGCCAGCAGCAATCCCACTCGTTCCTACGAGCAGTACTTC.

The rearrangement links TRBV11-2 to TRBJ2-4, with TRBD1 matching 8 bases. The germline CDR1 and CDR2 sequences are SGHAT and FQNNGV. Germline trimming cut 4 bases from V and 5 bases from J; bases unmatched to any gene: 7. The CDR3 covers 15 residues. Here the CDR3 reads CASSSATGVENIQYF. CDR3 bases: TGTGCCAGCAGCTCCGCGACAGGGGTCGAAAACATTCAGTACTTC.

The chain employs TRBV28 and TRBJ2-2, with TRBD1 identical over 7 bases. Trimming at V came to 10 bases and at J to 4 bases, leaving 9 bases not matched to a gene. Germline CDR1 and CDR2: MDHEN and SYDVKM. The CDR3 runs to 14 residues. CDR3 bases: TGTGCCACTGGCGGACAGGATCCCACCGGGGAGCTGTTTTTT. Amino acids: CATGGQDPTGELFF. The full variable domain, with the rest looked up from reference TRBV28 and TRBJ2-2, is DVKVTQSSRYLVKRTGEKVFLECVQDMDHENMFWYRQDPGLGLRLIYFSYDVKMKEKGDIPEGYSVSREKKERFSLILESASTNQTSMYLCATGGQDPTGELFFGEGSRLTVL.

This clone was detected once. The CDR3 reads CASSSRDNTHTEAFF. The CDR3, as DNA: TGTGCCAGCAGCTCCCGGGACAACACCCACACTGAAGCTTTCTTT. The chain joins TRBV7-9 to TRBJ1-1; tentatively, D is TRBD1 (6 bases). The CDR3 length is 15 residues. Per germline, CDR1 SEHNR and CDR2 FQNEAQ (reference sequence). Trimming left V 4 bases short and J 3 bases short, with 15 bases between.

V usage is TRBV6-4 and J usage is TRBJ1-5; D possibly corresponds to TRBD1 (6 bases). Germline V gives CDR1 MRHNA, CDR2 SNTAGT. The CDR3 has 16 residues. V dropped 2 bases and J dropped 2 bases, with 13 bases sitting between them. The CDR3 protein is CASSDVTGFGNQPQHF. The CDR3 nucleotides are TGTGCCAGCAGTGACGTCACAGGGTTTGGCAATCAGCCCCAGCATTTT.

V is TRBV6-4 and J is TRBJ1-6; no reliable D call. Germline CDR1 is MRHNA and CDR2 is SNTAGT. Trimming pared 0 bases from V and 11 bases from J, leaving 11 bases between. This CDR3 spans 14 amino acids. CDR3 in DNA: TGTGCCAGCAGTGACTCGGAGCTAGGTACACCCCTCCACTTT. Its translation: CASSDSELGTPLHF.